This TCR beta chain is drawn from a study of T cell responses to AZD1222 COVID-19 vaccine. Study context: Pooled in the analysis were second doses at about 4 or about 12 weeks.

The CDR3 loop spans 16 amino acids. Looked up from germline, CDR1 is SGDLS and CDR2 is YYNGEE. After removal of 4 bases from V and 0 bases from J, the junction contained 4 bases not matched to a gene. Assay used: immunoSEQ multiplex PCR; TCRdb lists only in-frame clones, some missing. The data show 130,000 to 150,000 clones, roughly 88% seen once. Comment on this clone: Its antigen is not identified.

General study findings and limits: The donors showed a predominance of white British ancestry and of females, with possible underestimation of clonal diversity.

The source material was peripheral blood, sampled on day 0 of AZD1222 vaccination. The chain carries TRBV9 and TRBJ2-3, with TRBD2 identical over 11 bases. The TCR comes from an adult in good health. The DNA of the CDR3 is TGTGCCAGCAGCACGTCTAGCGGGGGGAGCACAGATACGCAGTATTTT. This encodes CASSTSSGGSTDTQYF.